This record concerns one T cell receptor beta chain sequence. Trimming removed 4 bases from V and 1 base from J; junction bases left unmatched: 4. The CDR3 is 16 amino acids. Germline lookup yields CDR1 SGHRS and CDR2 YFSETQ. Enrolled through a virtual design, the participants were between roughly 18 and 90 years of age and came from about two dozen US areas. Self-reported history from a screening survey and questionnaire set each donor's cohort. Donors of Cohort 3 who recovered were those that had two negative PCRs, clearance, or symptom resolution. The sample is drawn from a study of blood T cell repertoires in COVID-19. The overall study: Spain, Italy and the United States supplied samples that represented acute and convalescent COVID-19.

Measured with immunoSEQ multiplex PCR; TCRdb has only the in-frame clones, and not every one. The data contain 180,000 or so clones, 65% to 85% of them seen just once; the ten biggest clones take up over 10%. The chain links TRBV5-1 to TRBJ2-3, with 12 bases fitting TRBD2. The specimen was PBMCs or T cells enriched from blood (not recorded which). The TCR comes from a woman aged 55 to 70 who had recovered from COVID-19. In nucleotides, the CDR3 is TGCGCCAGCAGCCCCCGGACTAGCGGGGGCACAGATACGCAGTATTTT. Encoded protein: CASSPRTSGGTDTQYF.